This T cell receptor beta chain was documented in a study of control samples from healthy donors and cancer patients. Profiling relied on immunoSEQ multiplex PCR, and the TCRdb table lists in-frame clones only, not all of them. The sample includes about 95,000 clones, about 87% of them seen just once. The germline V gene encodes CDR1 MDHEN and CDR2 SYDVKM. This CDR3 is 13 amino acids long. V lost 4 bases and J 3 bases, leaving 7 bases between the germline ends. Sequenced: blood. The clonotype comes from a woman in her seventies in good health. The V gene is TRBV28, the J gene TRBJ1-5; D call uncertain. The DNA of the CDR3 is TGTGCCAGCAGTTGGCAGAACAATCAGCCCCAGCATTTT. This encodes CASSWQNNQPQHF.